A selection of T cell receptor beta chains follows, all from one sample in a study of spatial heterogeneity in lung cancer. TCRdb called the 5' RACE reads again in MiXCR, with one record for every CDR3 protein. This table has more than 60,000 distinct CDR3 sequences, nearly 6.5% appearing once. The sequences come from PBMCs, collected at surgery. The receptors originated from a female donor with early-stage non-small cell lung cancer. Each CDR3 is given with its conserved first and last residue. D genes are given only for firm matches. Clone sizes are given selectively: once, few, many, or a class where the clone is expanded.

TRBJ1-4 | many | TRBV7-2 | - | TGTGCCAGCAGCTTAATATCCCTCCACAGGGAGGAAAAACTGTTTTTT | CASSLISLHREEKLFF
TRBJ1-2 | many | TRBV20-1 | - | TGCAGTGCTAGAATCCCGTCTAACTATGGCTACACCTTC | CSARIPSNYGYTF
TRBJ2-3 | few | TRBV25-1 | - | TGTGCCAGCAGTGAACCCCACAGCACAGATACGCAGTATTTT | CASSEPHSTDTQYF
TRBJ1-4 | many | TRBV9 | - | TGTGCCAGCAGCCCCGCGGGGGGCGAAAAACTGTTTTTT | CASSPAGGEKLFF
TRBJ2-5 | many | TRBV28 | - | TGTGCCAGCAGTCCGACGGTAGGGAGCCAAGAGACCCAGTACTTC | CASSPTVGSQETQYF
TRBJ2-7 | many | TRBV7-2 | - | TGTGCCAGCAGCCCCGACAGGTTTAGTCCGTACTTC | CASSPDRFSPYF
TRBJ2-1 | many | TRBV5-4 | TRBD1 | TGTGCCAGCAGCTTGGGACAGGGATATGGTGAGCAGTTCTTC | CASSLGQGYGEQFF
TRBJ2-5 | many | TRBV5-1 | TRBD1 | TGCGCCAGCAGCTCCGGGACAGGGCTTCAAGAGACCCAGTACTTC | CASSSGTGLQETQYF
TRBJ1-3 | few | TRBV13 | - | TGTGCCAGCAGCTCCTCAGACAGGTCACACTCTGGAAACACCATATATTTT | CASSSSDRSHSGNTIYF
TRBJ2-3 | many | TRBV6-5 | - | TGTGCCAGCAGTTACGGGCCGACTGGGGGCACAGATACGCAGTATTTT | CASSYGPTGGTDTQYF
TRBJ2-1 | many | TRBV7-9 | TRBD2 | TGTGCCAGCAGACCCCGTAGCGGGAGTTTTGAGCAGTTCTTC | CASRPRSGSFEQFF
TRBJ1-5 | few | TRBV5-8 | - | TGTGCCAGCAGGGCGCTTCGGGTCCTCGATCAGCCCCAGCATTTT | CASRALRVLDQPQHF
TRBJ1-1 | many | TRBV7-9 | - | TGTGCCAGCAGCTCTCAGCACGGTGAAGCTTTCTTT | CASSSQHGEAFF
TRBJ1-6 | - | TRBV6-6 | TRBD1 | TGTGCCAGCAGTTACACCCCAGGACAGGGACGTACCTCACCCCTCCACTTT | CASSYTPGQGRTSPLHF
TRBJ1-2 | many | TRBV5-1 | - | TGCGCCAGCAGTTTTGTTTCGGGACTGAATGGCTACACCTTC | CASSFVSGLNGYTF
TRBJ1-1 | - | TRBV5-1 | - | TGCGCCATCAGCTTGGCCGGTACGAACACTGAAGCTTTCTTT | CAISLAGTNTEAFF
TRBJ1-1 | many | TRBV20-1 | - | TGCAGTGCGACCCAGGGCCTGAACACTGAAGCTTTCTTT | CSATQGLNTEAFF
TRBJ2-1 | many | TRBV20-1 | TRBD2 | TGCAGTCCACGACTAGCGGGAGCCCTAAGCTCCTACAATGAGCAGTTCTTC | CSPRLAGALSSYNEQFF
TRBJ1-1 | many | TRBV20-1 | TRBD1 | TGCAGTGCTAGAGATTTGGCAGGGGGGAGGAACACTGAAGCTTTCTTT | CSARDLAGGRNTEAFF
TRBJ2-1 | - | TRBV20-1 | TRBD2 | TGCAGTGCTAGCCCCCGACTAGCGTCCTACAATGAGCAGTTCTTC | CSASPRLASYNEQFF
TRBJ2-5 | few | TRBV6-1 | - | TGTGCCAGCAGTGAAGTGGCGGATCAAGAGACCCAGTACTTC | CASSEVADQETQYF
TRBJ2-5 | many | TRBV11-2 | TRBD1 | TGTGCCAGCAGCTTGGACAGGGAAGAGACCCAGTACTTC | CASSLDREETQYF
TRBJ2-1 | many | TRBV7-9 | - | TGTGCCAGCAGCCTAGACACGCGAAGCTACAATGAGCAGTTCTTC | CASSLDTRSYNEQFF
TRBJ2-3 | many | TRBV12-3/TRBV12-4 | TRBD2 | TGTGCCAGCAGTCCGGGGGGTCTCGTGAATACGCAGTATTTT | CASSPGGLVNTQYF
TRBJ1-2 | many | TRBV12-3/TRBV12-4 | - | TGTGCCAGCAGCAACGGGGGGTTTGGCTACACCTTC | CASSNGGFGYTF
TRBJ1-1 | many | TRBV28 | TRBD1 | TGTGCCAGCAGTTTAGGGGGGACAGGGACTGAAGCTTTCTTT | CASSLGGTGTEAFF
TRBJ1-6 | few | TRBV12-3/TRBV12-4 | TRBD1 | TGTGCCAGCAGGAGGGACAGAGGACCCCTCCACTTT | CASRRDRGPLHF
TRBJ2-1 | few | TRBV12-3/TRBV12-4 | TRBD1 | TGTGCCAGCAGTTTTGGCCAGGGGGTGAGCAATGAGCAGTTCTTC | CASSFGQGVSNEQFF
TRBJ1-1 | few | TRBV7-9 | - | TGTGCCAGCAGCCGATCGAACACTGAAGCTTTCTTT | CASSRSNTEAFF
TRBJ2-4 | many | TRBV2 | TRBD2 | TGTGCCAGCAAGAGCGGGAGGGGCGGCATTCAGTACTTC | CASKSGRGGIQYF
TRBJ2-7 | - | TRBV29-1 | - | TGCAGCGTTGACGGGCAGGGCTACGAGCAGTACTTC | CSVDGQGYEQYF
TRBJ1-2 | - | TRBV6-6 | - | TGTGCCAGCAGTTACTCGGAAGGAGCAGGAGGCTACACCTTC | CASSYSEGAGGYTF
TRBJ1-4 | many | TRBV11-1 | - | TGTGCCAGCAGCGACGGGAATGAAAAACTGTTTTTT | CASSDGNEKLFF
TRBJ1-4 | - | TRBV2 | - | TGTGCCAGCAGTGCGGCGGCAGGGAGGGGTGAAAAACTGTTTTTT | CASSAAAGRGEKLFF
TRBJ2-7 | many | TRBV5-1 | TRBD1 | TGCGCCAGCAGACCGGGACAGGGTTTATACGAGCAGTACTTC | CASRPGQGLYEQYF
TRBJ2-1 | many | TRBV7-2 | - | TGTGCCAGCAGCTTACGCCCTCCAGGAGCCGGTGAGCAGTTCTTC | CASSLRPPGAGEQFF
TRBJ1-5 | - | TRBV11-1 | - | TGTGCCAGCAGCTTAGTTACAGGCTACAATCAGCCCCAGCATTTT | CASSLVTGYNQPQHF
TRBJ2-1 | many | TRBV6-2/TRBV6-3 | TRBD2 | TGTGCCAGCAGTTACGCGAGTAGCGGGAGAACCTCCTACAATGAGCAGTTCTTC | CASSYASSGRTSYNEQFF
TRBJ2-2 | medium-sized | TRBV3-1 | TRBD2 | TGTGCCAGCAGCCCTCAAAGCGGGGCAAACACCGGGGAGCTGTTTTTT | CASSPQSGANTGELFF
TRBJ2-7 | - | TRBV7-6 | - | TGTGCCAGCAGCTTAACGGCGGCCGACGAGCAGTACTTC | CASSLTAADEQYF
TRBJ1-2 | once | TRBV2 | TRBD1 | TGTGCCAGCAGCACAAGACAGGGGGGAACTATCTATGGCTACACCTTC | CASSTRQGGTIYGYTF
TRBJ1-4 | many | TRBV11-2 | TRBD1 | TGTGCCAGCAGCTTAGATCTGGGACAGGGGGCGGTAAAACTGTTTTTT | CASSLDLGQGAVKLFF
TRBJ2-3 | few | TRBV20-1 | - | TGCAGCTGGACAGTCACAGATACGCAGTATTTT | CSWTVTDTQYF
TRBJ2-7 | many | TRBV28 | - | TGTGCCAGCAGCTTATGGTTAGGTGGGGACTACGAGCAGTACTTC | CASSLWLGGDYEQYF
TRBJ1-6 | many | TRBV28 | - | TGTGCCAGCGGGGACCCGTATAATTCACCCCTCCACTTT | CASGDPYNSPLHF
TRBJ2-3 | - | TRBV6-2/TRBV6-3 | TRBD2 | TGTGCCAGCACTAGCGGGGGGGCCACAGATACGCAGTATTTT | CASTSGGATDTQYF
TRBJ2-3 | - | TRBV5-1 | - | TGCGCCAGCAGCTTGGGTGCCCTTTTGGGGGATACGCAGTATTTT | CASSLGALLGDTQYF
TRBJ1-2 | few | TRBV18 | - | TGTGCCAGCTCACCAGAAAAAGGGGAAAGCTATGGCTACACCTTC | CASSPEKGESYGYTF
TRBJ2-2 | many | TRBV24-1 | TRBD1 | TGTGCCACCAGCAGACAGGGGAACACCGGGGAGCTGTTTTTT | CATSRQGNTGELFF
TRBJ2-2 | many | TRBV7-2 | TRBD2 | TGTGCCAGCAGCTTACTAGCGGGCACCGGGGAGCTGTTTTTT | CASSLLAGTGELFF
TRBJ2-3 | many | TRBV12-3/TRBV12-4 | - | TGTGCCAGCAGTTTAAGGGGGGGGTCAGATACGCAGTATTTT | CASSLRGGSDTQYF
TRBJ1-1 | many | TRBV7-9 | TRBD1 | TGTGCCAGCAGTCCGGGACAGGCCCTTGGAACTGAAGCTTTCTTT | CASSPGQALGTEAFF
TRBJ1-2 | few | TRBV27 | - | TGTGCCACCATAATCGTCTATGGCTACACCTTC | CATIIVYGYTF
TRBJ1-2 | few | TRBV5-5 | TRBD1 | TGTGCCAGCAGCTTGGGGGACAGGGACTATGGCTACACCTTC | CASSLGDRDYGYTF
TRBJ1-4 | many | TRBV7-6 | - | TGTGCCAGCAGCCAAGATGGCCCCCCTAATGAAAAACTGTTTTTT | CASSQDGPPNEKLFF
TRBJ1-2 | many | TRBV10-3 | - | TGTGCCATCAGTGACAGCGCTAACTATGGCTACACCTTC | CAISDSANYGYTF
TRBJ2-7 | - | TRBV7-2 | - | TGTGCCAGCACCCTCTCGGCGGGTCCTTCCTACGAGCAGTACTTC | CASTLSAGPSYEQYF
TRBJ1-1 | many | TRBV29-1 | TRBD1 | TGCAGCGTTGGGCAGGGGGGCTTGAACACTGAAGCTTTCTTT | CSVGQGGLNTEAFF
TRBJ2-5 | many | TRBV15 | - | TGTGCCACCAGACGCGGGGAACGAGAGACCCAGTACTTC | CATRRGERETQYF
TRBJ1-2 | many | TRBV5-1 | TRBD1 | TGCGCCAGCAGCTCGCCCGAGGGGGCCTATGGCTACACCTTC | CASSSPEGAYGYTF